These 3 T cell receptor beta chains came from one sample sequenced in a study of blood T cells in healthy people across ages (dated by TCRdb to about 2015). Libraries were built with 5' RACE. Sequenced using an Illumina HiSeq 2500. A second PCR of about 6 to 11 cycles was run with a J-beta primer mix and a sample-barcoded 5' primer. Starting from the raw public reads, TCRdb applied fastp trimming at Q25, assembled clones with MiXCR and retained in-frame beta chains. All rows with the same CDR3 protein become a single entry with the most common DNA and genes. The table for this sample lists roughly 930,000 distinct CDR3 sequences; roughly 52% of them were counted only once. Roughly an eighth of the sample lies in the top ten. The specimen sequenced was blood. These receptors all come from a man in his thirties or forties in good health.

A single count supports this clonotype. V and J are TRBV4-1 and TRBJ2-1; D uncertain. Germline-derived CDR1 and CDR2 are MGHRA and YSYEKL. The CDR3 sequence is 15 residues long. The ends were cut back, 0 bases at V and 3 bases at J, with 9 bases in the middle. The CDR3 loop is CASSQDDENYNEQFF. For the CDR3, the DNA is TGCGCCAGCAGCCAAGATGATGAAAACTACAATGAGCAGTTCTTC.

V gene TRBV11-3 combines with J gene TRBJ2-1; tentative D call: TRBD2 (5 bases). The V gene lost 4 bases and the J gene lost 7 bases, with 14 bases spanning the gap. The CDR3 contains 14 residues. In germline, CDR1 is SGHNT, CDR2 YENEEA. CDR3 DNA sequence: TGTGCCAGCAGCTCTGGTGGTAGCGTGAATGAGCAGTTCTTC. This sequence encodes CASSSGGSVNEQFF. The variable domain in full, with the rest retrieved from reference TRBV11-3 and TRBJ2-1, is EAGVVQSPRYKIIEKKQPVAFWCNPISGHNTLYWYLQNLGQGPELLIRYENEEAVDDSQLPKDRFSAERLKGVDSTLKIQPAELGDSAVYLCASSSGGSVNEQFFGPGTRLTVL.

The V gene is TRBV9, the J gene TRBJ2-1; the match to TRBD2 covers 8 bases. J gave up 2 bases and V 6 bases, and 7 bases lay outside the gene matches. The CDR3 is made up of 15 amino acids. Germline V gene sequence: CDR1 SGDLS, CDR2 YYNGEE. CDR3 bases: TGTGCCAGCACCTTAGCGGGGTCTCCCTACAATGAGCAGTTCTTC. The encoded protein is CASTLAGSPYNEQFF.